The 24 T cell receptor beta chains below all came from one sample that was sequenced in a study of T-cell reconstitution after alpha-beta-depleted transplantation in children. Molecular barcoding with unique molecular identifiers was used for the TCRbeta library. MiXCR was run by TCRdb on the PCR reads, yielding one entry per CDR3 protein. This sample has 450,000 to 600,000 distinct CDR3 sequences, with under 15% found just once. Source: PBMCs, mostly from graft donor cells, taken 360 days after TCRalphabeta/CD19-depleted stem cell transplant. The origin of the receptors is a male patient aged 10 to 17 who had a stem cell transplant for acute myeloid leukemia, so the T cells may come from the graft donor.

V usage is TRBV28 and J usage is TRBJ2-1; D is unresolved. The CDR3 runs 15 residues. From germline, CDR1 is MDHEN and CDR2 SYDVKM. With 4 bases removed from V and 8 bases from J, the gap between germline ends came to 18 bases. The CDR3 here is CASSYRPGRQYEQFF. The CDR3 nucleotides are TGTGCCAGCAGTTACCGCCCGGGCCGACAATATGAGCAGTTCTTC.

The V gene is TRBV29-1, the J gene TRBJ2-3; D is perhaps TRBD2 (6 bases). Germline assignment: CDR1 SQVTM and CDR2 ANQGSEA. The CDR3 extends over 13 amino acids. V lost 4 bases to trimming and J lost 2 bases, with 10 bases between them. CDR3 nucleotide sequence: TGCAGCGTTGGGGGACTTGCCACAGATACGCAGTATTTT. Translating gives CSVGGLATDTQYF.

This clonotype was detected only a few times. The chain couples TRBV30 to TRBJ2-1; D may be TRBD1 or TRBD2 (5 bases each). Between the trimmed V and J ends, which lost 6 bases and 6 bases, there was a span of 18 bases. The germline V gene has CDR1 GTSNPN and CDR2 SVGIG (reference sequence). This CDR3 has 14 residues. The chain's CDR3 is CACGDPSTINEQFF. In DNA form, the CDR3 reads TGTGCCTGCGGGGACCCCAGCACGATCAATGAGCAGTTCTTC.

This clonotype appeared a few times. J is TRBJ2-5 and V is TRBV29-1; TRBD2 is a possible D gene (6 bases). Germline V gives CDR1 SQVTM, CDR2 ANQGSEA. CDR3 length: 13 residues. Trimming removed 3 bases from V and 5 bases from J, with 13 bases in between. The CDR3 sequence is CSVEGGLLETQYF. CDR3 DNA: TGCAGCGTTGAGGGGGGTCTTCTGGAGACCCAGTACTTC. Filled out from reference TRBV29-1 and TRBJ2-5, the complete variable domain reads SAVISQKPSRDICQRGTSLTIQCQVDSQVTMMFWYRQQPGQSLTLIATANQGSEATYESGFVIDKFPISRPNLTFSTLTVSNMSPEDSSIYLCSVEGGLLETQYFGPGTRLLVL.

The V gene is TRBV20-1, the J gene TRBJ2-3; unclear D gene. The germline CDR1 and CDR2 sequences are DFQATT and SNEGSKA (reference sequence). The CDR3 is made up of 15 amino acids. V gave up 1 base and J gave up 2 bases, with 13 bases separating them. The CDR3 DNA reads TGCAGTGCTAGAGCCCGCCTAACGTTCACAGATACGCAGTATTTT. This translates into CSARARLTFTDTQYF.

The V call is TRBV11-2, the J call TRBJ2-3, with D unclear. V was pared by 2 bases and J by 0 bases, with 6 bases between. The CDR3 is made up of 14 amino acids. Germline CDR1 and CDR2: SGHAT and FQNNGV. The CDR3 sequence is CASSLSISTDTQYF. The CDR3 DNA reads TGTGCCAGCAGCTTAAGTATTAGCACAGATACGCAGTATTTT.

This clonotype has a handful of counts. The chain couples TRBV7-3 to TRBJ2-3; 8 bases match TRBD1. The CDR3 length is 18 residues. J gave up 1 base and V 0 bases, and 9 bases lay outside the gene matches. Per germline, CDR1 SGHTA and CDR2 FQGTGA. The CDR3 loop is CASSLTGYGTGRTDTQYF. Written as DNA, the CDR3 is TGTGCCAGCAGCTTAACGGGTTACGGGACAGGCCGCACAGATACGCAGTATTTT.

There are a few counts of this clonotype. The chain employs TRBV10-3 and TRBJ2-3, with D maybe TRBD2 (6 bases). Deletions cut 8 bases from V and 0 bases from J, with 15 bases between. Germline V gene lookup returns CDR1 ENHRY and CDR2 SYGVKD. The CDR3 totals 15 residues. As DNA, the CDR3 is TGTGCCATCGGGTCGGGGGTTTCAAGCACAGATACGCAGTATTTT. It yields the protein CAIGSGVSSTDTQYF.

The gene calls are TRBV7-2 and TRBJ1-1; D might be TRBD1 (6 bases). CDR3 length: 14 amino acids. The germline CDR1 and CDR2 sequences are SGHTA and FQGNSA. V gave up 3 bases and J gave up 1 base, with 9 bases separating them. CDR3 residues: CASSFSRGNTEAFF. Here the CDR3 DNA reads TGTGCCAGCAGCTTTAGCAGGGGGAACACTGAAGCTTTCTTT.

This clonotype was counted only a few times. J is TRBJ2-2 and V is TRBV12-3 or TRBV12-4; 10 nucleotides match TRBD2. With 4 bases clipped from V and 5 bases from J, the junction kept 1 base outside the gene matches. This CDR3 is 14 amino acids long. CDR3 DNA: TGTGCCAGCAGTTCGGGACTAGCGACCGGGGAGCTGTTTTTT. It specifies CASSSGLATGELFF.

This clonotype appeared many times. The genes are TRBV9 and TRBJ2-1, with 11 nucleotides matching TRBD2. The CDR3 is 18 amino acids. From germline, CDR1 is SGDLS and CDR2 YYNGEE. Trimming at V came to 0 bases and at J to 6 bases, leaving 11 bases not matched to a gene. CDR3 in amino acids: CASSVGLAGGWVFNEQFF. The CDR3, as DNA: TGTGCCAGCAGCGTAGGGCTAGCGGGAGGTTGGGTATTCAATGAGCAGTTCTTC.

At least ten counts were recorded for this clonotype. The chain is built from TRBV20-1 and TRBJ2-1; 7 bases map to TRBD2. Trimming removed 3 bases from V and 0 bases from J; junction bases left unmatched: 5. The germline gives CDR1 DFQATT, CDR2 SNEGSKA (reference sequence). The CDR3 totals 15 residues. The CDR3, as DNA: TGCAGTGCTAGTTGGACTAGGAACTCCTACAATGAGCAGTTCTTC. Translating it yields CSASWTRNSYNEQFF.

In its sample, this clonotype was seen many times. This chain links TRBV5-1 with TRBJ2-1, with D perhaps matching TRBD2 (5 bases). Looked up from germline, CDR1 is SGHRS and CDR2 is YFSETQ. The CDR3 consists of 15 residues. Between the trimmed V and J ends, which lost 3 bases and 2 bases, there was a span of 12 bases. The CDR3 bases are TGCGCCAGCAGCTATAGCACTAGACCCTACAATGAGCAGTTCTTC. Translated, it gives CASSYSTRPYNEQFF.

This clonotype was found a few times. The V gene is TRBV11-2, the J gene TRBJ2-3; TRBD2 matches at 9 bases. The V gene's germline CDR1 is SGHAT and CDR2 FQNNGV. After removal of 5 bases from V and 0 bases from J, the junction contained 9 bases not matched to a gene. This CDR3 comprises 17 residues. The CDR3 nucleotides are TGTGCCAGCAGCCTACGACTAGCGGAGACTAGCACAGATACGCAGTATTTT. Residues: CASSLRLAETSTDTQYF.

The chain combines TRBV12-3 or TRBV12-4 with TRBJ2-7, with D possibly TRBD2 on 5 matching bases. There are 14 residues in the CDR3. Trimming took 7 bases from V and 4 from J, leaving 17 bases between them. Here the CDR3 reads CASKESSLLYEQYF. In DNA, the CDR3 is TGTGCCAGCAAGGAATCTAGCTTACTTTACGAGCAGTACTTC.

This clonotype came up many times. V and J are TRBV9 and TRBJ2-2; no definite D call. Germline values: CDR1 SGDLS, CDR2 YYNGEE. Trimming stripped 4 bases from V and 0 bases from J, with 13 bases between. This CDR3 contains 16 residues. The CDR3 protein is CASSPRVTPNTGELFF. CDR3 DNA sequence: TGTGCCAGCAGCCCCCGGGTCACCCCGAACACCGGGGAGCTGTTTTTT.

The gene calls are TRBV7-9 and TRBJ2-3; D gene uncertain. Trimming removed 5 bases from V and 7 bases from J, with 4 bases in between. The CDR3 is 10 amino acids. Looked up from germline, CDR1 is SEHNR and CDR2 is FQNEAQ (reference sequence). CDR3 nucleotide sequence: TGTGCCAGCAGCCAATATACGCAGTATTTT. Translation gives CASSQYTQYF.

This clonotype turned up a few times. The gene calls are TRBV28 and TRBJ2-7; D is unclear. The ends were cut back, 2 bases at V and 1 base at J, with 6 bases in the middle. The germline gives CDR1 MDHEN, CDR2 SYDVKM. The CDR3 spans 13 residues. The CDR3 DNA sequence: TGTGCCAGCAGTTTAAACTGGTCCTACGAGCAGTACTTC. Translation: CASSLNWSYEQYF.

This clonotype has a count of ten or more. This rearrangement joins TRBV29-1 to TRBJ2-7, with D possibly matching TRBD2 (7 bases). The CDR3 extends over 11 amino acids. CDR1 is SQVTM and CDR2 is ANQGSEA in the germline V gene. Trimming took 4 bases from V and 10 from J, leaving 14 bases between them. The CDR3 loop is CSVAGEGVQYF. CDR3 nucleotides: TGCAGCGTTGCAGGGGAGGGAGTACAGTACTTC.

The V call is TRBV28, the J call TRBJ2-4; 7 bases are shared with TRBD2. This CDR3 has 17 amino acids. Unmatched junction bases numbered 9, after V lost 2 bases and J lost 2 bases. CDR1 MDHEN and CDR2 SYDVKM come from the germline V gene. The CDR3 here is CASSLAPEAGTKNIQYF. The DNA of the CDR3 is TGTGCCAGCAGTTTAGCGCCAGAAGCGGGGACCAAAAACATTCAGTACTTC.

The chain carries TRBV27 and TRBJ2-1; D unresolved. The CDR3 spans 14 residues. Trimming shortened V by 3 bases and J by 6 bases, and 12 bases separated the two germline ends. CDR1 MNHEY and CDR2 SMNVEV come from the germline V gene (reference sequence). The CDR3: CASSFVNGFNEQFF. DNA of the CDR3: TGTGCCAGCAGTTTTGTAAATGGTTTCAATGAGCAGTTCTTC.

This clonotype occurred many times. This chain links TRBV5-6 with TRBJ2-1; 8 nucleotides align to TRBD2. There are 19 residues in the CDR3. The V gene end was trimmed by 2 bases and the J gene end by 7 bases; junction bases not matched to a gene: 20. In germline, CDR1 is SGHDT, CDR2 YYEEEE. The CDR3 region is CASSFTRWSGSSGLNEQFF. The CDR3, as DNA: TGTGCCAGCAGCTTCACTAGGTGGAGCGGGAGTTCAGGTTTAAATGAGCAGTTCTTC.

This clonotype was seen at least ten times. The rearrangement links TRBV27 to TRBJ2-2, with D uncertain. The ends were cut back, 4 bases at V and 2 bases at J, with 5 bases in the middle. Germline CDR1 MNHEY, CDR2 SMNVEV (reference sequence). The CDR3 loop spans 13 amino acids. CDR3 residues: CASSSYNTGELFF. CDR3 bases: TGTGCCAGCAGTTCATATAACACCGGGGAGCTGTTTTTT.

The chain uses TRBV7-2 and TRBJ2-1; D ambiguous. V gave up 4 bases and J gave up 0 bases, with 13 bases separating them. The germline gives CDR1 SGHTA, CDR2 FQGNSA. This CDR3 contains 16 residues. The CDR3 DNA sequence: TGTGCCAGCAGCTCCAGCCGGGCAAGCTCCTACAATGAGCAGTTCTTC. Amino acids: CASSSSRASSYNEQFF.